The present TCR beta chain was sequenced within a study of shared clonotypes between healthy human individuals. Broader study findings: Non-shared clonotypes displayed generation probabilities falling below those of clonotypes present in all four donors. Clonotype sharing across several donors was observed for around 5% of naive CD4 clonotypes.

The V end lost 4 bases, the J end lost 5 bases, and 4 bases lay between the germline ends. This CDR3 region has 11 residues. Germline V gene sequence: CDR1 MGHRA, CDR2 YSYEKL. Concerning this clone: What it binds is not known.

As handled by the study authors: Filtering was not the same, since immunoSEQ gave junction-only sequences without quality scores. TCRdb keeps only in-frame clones here, not all; method: immunoSEQ multiplex PCR. D and trimming come from the DNA, and the V and J calls and clone size come from that table. This sample has more than 2 million clones; 85% to 95% occur once, and the top ten carry under 0.15%. This receptor was obtained from a young man in good health. The chain carries TRBV4-1 and TRBJ2-3; D unclear. Input material: naive CD4+ T cells sorted from blood. Subset of the sample: CD45RA+ positively selected. CDR3 amino acids: CASSLLDTQYF. CDR3 DNA sequence: TGCGCCAGCAGCCTCCTAGATACGCAGTATTTT.